The clone carrying this T cell receptor beta chain was detected many times. This sample was taken from a study of CD8 T cells in ankylosing spondylitis. A single record per CDR3 protein comes from TCRdb applying MiXCR to the 5' RACE reads. The sample holds about 260,000 distinct CDR3 sequences, about 24% seen once. The junction had 7 bases not matched to a gene; V was cut back by 5 bases and J by 8 bases. CDR3 size: 13 residues. CDR1 and CDR2 (germline): MDHEN, SYDVKM. Input material: blood, either unsorted or a sorted T cell fraction (not recorded which). The TCR sequence derives from a male donor with ankylosing spondylitis or in good health (not recorded which). This rearrangement joins TRBV28 to TRBJ2-3; 7 bases match TRBD1. CDR3 amino acids: CASSRQGSGTQYF. As DNA, the CDR3 is TGTGCCAGCAGTCGACAGGGAAGTGGTACGCAGTATTTT. Combining the CDR3 with reference TRBV28 and TRBJ2-3 gives the whole variable domain DVKVTQSSRYLVKRTGEKVFLECVQDMDHENMFWYRQDPGLGLRLIYFSYDVKMKEKGDIPEGYSVSREKKERFSLILESASTNQTSMYLCASSRQGSGTQYFGPGTRLTVL.